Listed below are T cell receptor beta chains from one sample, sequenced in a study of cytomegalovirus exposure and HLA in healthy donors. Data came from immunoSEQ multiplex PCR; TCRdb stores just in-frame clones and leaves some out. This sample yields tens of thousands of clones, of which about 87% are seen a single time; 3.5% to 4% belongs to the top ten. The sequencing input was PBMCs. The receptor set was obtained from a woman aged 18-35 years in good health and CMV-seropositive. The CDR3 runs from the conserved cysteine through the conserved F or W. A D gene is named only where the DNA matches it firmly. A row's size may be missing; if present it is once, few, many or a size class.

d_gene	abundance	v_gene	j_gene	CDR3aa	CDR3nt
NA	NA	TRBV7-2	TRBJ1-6	CASSSPGSYSPLHF	TGTGCCAGCAGCTCTCCGGGAAGTTATTCACCCCTCCACTTT
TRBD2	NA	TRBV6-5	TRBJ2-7	CASSSIAGGLYEQYF	TGTGCCAGCAGTTCCATAGCGGGAGGCCTCTACGAGCAGTACTTC
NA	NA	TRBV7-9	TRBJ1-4	CASSLLHREGEKLFF	TGTGCCAGCAGCTTGTTACACAGGGAAGGTGAAAAACTGTTTTTT
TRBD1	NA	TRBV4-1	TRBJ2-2	CASSQAGTGNTGELFF	TGCGCCAGCAGCCAAGCAGGGACAGGGAACACCGGGGAGCTGTTTTTT
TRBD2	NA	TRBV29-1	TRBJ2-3	CSVEGTRIADTQYF	TGCAGCGTTGAAGGGACTAGGATCGCAGATACGCAGTATTTT
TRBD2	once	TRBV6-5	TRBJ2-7	CASSYTSGSSYEQYF	TGTGCCAGCAGTTACACTAGCGGGAGTTCCTACGAGCAGTACTTC
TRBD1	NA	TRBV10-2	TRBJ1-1	CASRGTGLNTEAFF	TGCGCCAGCAGAGGGACAGGGTTAAACACTGAAGCTTTCTTT
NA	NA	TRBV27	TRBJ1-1	CASSYGGPDTEAFF	TGTGCCAGCAGCTACGGGGGGCCGGACACTGAAGCTTTCTTT
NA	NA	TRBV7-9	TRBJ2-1	CASSGTNNEQFF	TGTGCCAGCAGCGGGACAAATAATGAGCAGTTCTTC
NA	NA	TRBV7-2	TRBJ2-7	CASSTDYPPYEQYF	TGTGCCAGCAGCACTGACTATCCTCCCTACGAGCAGTACTTC
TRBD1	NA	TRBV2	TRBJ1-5	CASSDGQELMPQHF	TGTGCCAGCAGTGACGGACAGGAATTAATGCCCCAGCATTTT
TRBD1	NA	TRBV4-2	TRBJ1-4	CASSPRTGGSEKLFF	TGTGCCAGCAGCCCCCGGACAGGGGGGAGTGAAAAACTGTTTTTT
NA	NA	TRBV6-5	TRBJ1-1	CASSPQDRNTEAFF	TGTGCCAGCAGCCCACAGGACAGGAACACTGAAGCTTTCTTT
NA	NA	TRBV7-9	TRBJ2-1	CASSLGTFNEQFF	TGTGCCAGCAGCTTAGGGACATTCAATGAGCAGTTCTTC
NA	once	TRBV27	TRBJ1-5	CASSLSSGNQPQHF	TGTGCCAGCAGTTTATCTAGTGGCAATCAGCCCCAGCATTTT
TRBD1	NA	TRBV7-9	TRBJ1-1	CASFGQGATEAFF	TGTGCCAGCTTTGGGCAGGGGGCGACTGAAGCTTTCTTT